This T cell receptor beta chain was profiled in a study of OX40 agonist ivuxolimab in advanced cancers. Study-level results: More expanded clones were found, on average, in CD8+ than in CD4+ T cells.

A word on this clone: Its specificity is unknown.

Clones were read by immunoSEQ multiplex PCR, and TCRdb kept only the in-frame ones, dropping some. The sample shows approximately 61,000 clones, 87% of them seen only once. Exclusion applied to patients with autoimmune disease history or systemic immunosuppression. At cycle 4 day 1, cycle 7 day 1, and baseline, blood was sampled. Trimming removed 5 bases from V and 6 bases from J, with 20 bases in between. The CDR3 extends over 16 amino acids. CDR1 and CDR2 (germline): SGHTA, FQGNSA. Sample: CD4+ or CD8+ T cells sorted from blood, taken in a trial of the OX40 agonist ivuxolimab. The sequence was collected from an adult with an advanced solid tumor such as melanoma, head and neck, liver or kidney cancer. The gene calls are TRBV7-2 and TRBJ2-1, with D possibly called TRBD1 or TRBD2 (6 bases each). The DNA for the CDR3 is TGTGCCAGCAGCGCCGGGGGCGGGGCGGCGGTCAATGAGCAGTTCTTC. The encoded protein is CASSAGGGAAVNEQFF.